Each of the 24 T cell receptor beta chains below was sequenced from the same sample in a study of OX40 agonist ivuxolimab in advanced cancers. Generated by immunoSEQ multiplex PCR, the TCRdb table keeps only in-frame clones and is missing some. Among roughly 86,000 clones listed, around nine tenths were seen once. The material sequenced was CD4+ or CD8+ T cells sorted from blood, taken in a trial of the OX40 agonist ivuxolimab. These receptors were taken from an adult with an advanced solid tumor such as melanoma, head and neck, liver or kidney cancer.

The rearrangement links TRBV2 to TRBJ2-1; TRBD1 matches at 10 bases. V shed 6 bases, J shed 8 bases, and the junction held 7 bases outside the gene matches. The CDR3 is made up of 14 amino acids. Looked up from germline, CDR1 is SNHLY and CDR2 is FYNNEI. The CDR3 is CASRGTGEGYEQFF. The CDR3 DNA reads TGTGCCAGCAGAGGGACAGGGGAAGGCTATGAGCAGTTCTTC.

The chain has TRBV11-2 and TRBJ2-1, with 10 bases lining up with TRBD2. The CDR3 has 16 amino acids. Trimming took 1 base from V and 4 from J; bases not matched to a gene: 4. The germline V gene has CDR1 SGHAT and CDR2 FQNNGV. CDR3 DNA sequence: TGTGCCAGCAGCTTAGTCTCACTAGCGGGGTACAATGAGCAGTTCTTC. Translated: CASSLVSLAGYNEQFF.

The CDR3, as DNA: TGTGCCAGCAGCGTAGCGGGAGGGGGGCCCATGGATACGCAGTATTTT. This translates into CASSVAGGGPMDTQYF. The V gene is TRBV9, the J gene TRBJ2-3, with 8 bases that match TRBD2. The CDR3 has 16 residues. Germline CDR1 and CDR2: SGDLS and YYNGEE. The J segment lost 6 bases and the V segment lost 0 bases, leaving 9 bases of the junction unmatched. Together with reference TRBV9 and TRBJ2-3, the CDR3 gives the full variable domain: DSGVTQTPKHLITATGQRVTLRCSPRSGDLSVYWYQQSLDQGLQFLIQYYNGEERAKGNILERFSAQQFPDLHSELNLSSLELGDSALYFCASSVAGGGPMDTQYFGPGTRLTVL.

The gene calls are TRBV7-2 and TRBJ2-3; 11 bases align to TRBD2. The CDR3 is made up of 16 amino acids. Germline assignment: CDR1 SGHTA and CDR2 FQGNSA. Trimming at V came to 3 bases and at J to 2 bases, leaving 4 bases not matched to a gene. The CDR3 sequence is CASSLGTSGYTDTQYF. Written as DNA, the CDR3 is TGTGCCAGCAGCTTGGGGACTAGCGGATACACAGATACGCAGTATTTT.

The CDR3 nucleotides are TGTGCCAGTAGTCAACAGGGGGCGGGAGGGGAAACTAATGAAAAACTGTTTTTT. Translated, it gives CASSQQGAGGETNEKLFF. The chain recombines TRBV19 with TRBJ1-4; 9 bases are shared with TRBD1. Germline lookup yields CDR1 LNHDA and CDR2 SQIVND (reference sequence). V was clipped by 5 bases and J by 1 base; unmatched bases: 11. CDR3 length: 18 residues.

The V call is TRBV6-5, the J call TRBJ2-7; perhaps TRBD2 as D (5 bases). CDR3 length: 11 residues. V lost 6 bases to trimming and J lost 11 bases, with 14 bases between them. Per the germline V gene, CDR1 is MNHEY and CDR2 is SVGAGI. This CDR3 is CASRGEGFEYF. DNA of the CDR3: TGTGCCAGCAGGGGTGAGGGTTTCGAGTACTTC.

The rearrangement joins TRBV28 to TRBJ2-1; perhaps TRBD2 as D (6 bases). The CDR3 covers 14 residues. Trimming pared 3 bases from V and 8 bases from J, leaving 14 bases between. Per the germline V gene, CDR1 is MDHEN and CDR2 is SYDVKM. CDR3 DNA sequence: TGTGCCAGCAGTTTTGACGGGACTCGAGATGAGCAGTTCTTC. Protein: CASSFDGTRDEQFF.

The chain has TRBV10-2 and TRBJ1-4; weak D call: TRBD1 (5 bases). Germline V gene sequence: CDR1 WSHSY, CDR2 SAAADI. The length of the CDR3 is 15 residues. V was trimmed by 0 bases and J by 5 bases, leaving 10 bases between them. CDR3 in DNA: TGCGCCAGCAGTGAGTCGGGGACGAAAAATGAAAAACTGTTTTTT. This codes for CASSESGTKNEKLFF.

V is TRBV19 and J is TRBJ2-6; 8 bases line up with TRBD1. Unmatched junction bases numbered 6, after V lost 4 bases and J lost 4 bases. The CDR3 length is 16 residues. Germline CDR1 reads LNHDA; CDR2 reads SQIVND (reference sequence). The CDR3 region has the DNA TGTGCCAGTAGTACCCGACAGGGGTTGGGGGCCAACGTCCTGACTTTC. This translates into CASSTRQGLGANVLTF.

The chain carries TRBV2 and TRBJ2-3, with D uncertain. The CDR3 consists of 12 residues. Germline V gene data show CDR1 as SNHLY and CDR2 as FYNNEI. The germline V and J ends were trimmed by 7 bases and 5 bases, with 10 bases remaining between them. This CDR3 is CASNRERDTQYF. The CDR3 nucleotides are TGTGCCAGCAACCGCGAACGAGATACGCAGTATTTT. Full variable domain (missing parts from reference TRBV2 and TRBJ2-3): EPEVTQTPSHQVTQMGQEVILRCVPISNHLYFYWYRQILGQKVEFLVSFYNNEISEKSEIFDDQFSVERPDGSNFTLKIRSTKLEDSAMYFCASNRERDTQYFGPGTRLTVL.

The rearrangement joins TRBV7-9 to TRBJ2-2; 13 positions agree with TRBD2. The CDR3 sequence is 16 residues long. V trimming: 5 bases; J trimming: 5 bases; junction bases outside the gene matches: 5. The germline gives CDR1 SEHNR, CDR2 FQNEAQ (reference sequence). CDR3 in amino acids: CASSNQGLAGTGELFF. DNA for the CDR3: TGTGCCAGCAGCAACCAGGGACTAGCGGGGACCGGGGAGCTGTTTTTT.

This chain joins TRBV21-1 and TRBJ2-7; TRBD2, the D gene given by the table, was not confirmed from the DNA. TRBV21-1 is deemed a pseudogene. This CDR3 region has 18 residues. The CDR3 DNA is TGTGCCAGCAGCAAAGAGTTGAACTTAGGGGTAGCGGGAGACGAGCAGTACTTC. Translating gives CASSKELNLGVAGDEQYF.

This rearrangement joins TRBV5-4 to TRBJ1-2; 11 nucleotides line up with TRBD1. Trimming at V came to 4 bases and at J to 5 bases, leaving 13 bases not matched to a gene. The CDR3 has 17 amino acids. From germline, CDR1 is SGHNT and CDR2 YYREEE (reference sequence). The CDR3 sequence: CASSKRTGGGTFYGYTF. The CDR3 coding sequence is TGTGCCAGCAGCAAACGGACAGGGGGCGGCACCTTTTATGGCTACACCTTC. Based on the CDR3 plus reference TRBV5-4 and TRBJ1-2, the full variable domain is ETGVTQSPTHLIKTRGQQVTLRCSSQSGHNTVSWYQQALGQGPQFIFQYYREEENGRGNFPPRFSGLQFPNYSSELNVNALELDDSALYLCASSKRTGGGTFYGYTFGSGTRLTVV.

This chain uses TRBV6-6 with TRBJ1-2, with 7 nucleotides matching TRBD1. V gave up 6 bases and J gave up 6 bases; unmatched junction bases: 7. CDR1 is MNHNY and CDR2 is SVGAGI in the germline V gene (reference sequence). The CDR3 extends over 13 amino acids. The CDR3 sequence: CASRQQTGNGYTF. DNA for the CDR3: TGTGCCAGCAGACAACAGACAGGGAATGGCTACACCTTC.

This chain uses TRBV19 with TRBJ2-7; tentatively, D is TRBD1 (6 bases). The CDR3 runs to 14 residues. Germline V gene lookup returns CDR1 LNHDA and CDR2 SQIVND (reference sequence). V shed 4 bases and J shed 2 bases, with 12 bases lying between them. CDR3 sequence: CASSTNRVPYEQYF. CDR3 nucleotides: TGTGCCAGTAGTACGAACAGGGTTCCCTACGAGCAGTACTTC.

This chain uses TRBV30 with TRBJ2-2, with D possibly being TRBD1 (6 bases). The germline V and J ends were trimmed by 5 bases and 4 bases, with 8 bases remaining between them. The CDR3 consists of 12 residues. Germline CDR1 reads GTSNPN; CDR2 reads SVGIG (reference sequence). The CDR3 protein is CAWGQSTGELFF. The CDR3 nucleotides are TGTGCCTGGGGACAGAGCACCGGGGAGCTGTTTTTT.

This rearrangement joins TRBV29-1 to TRBJ1-1; 8 bases fit TRBD1. CDR3 size: 13 residues. CDR1 and CDR2 from the germline V gene are SQVTM and ANQGSEA. The junction had 7 bases not matched to a gene; V was cut back by 4 bases and J by 6 bases. Here the CDR3 DNA reads TGCAGCGTTGCCGACAGGGGTGCGGCTGAAGCTTTCTTT. This gives the protein CSVADRGAAEAFF.

This chain uses TRBV18 with TRBJ2-7; D remains unclear. CDR3 length: 13 residues. Trimming stripped 2 bases from V and 4 bases from J, with 9 bases between. Germline CDR1 KGHSH, CDR2 LQKENI. The CDR3 DNA is TGTGCCAGCTCACCAGGGGTAGAGTACGAGCAGTACTTC. Its protein product is CASSPGVEYEQYF.

This rearrangement joins TRBV5-8 to TRBJ2-5; 7 bases are shared with TRBD2. Trimming cost V 4 bases and J 0 bases; bases outside gene matches: 12. CDR3 length equals 17 residues. CDR1 and CDR2 (germline): SGHTS, YDEGEE. CDR3 protein: CASSRGLGGGYQETQYF. The DNA for the CDR3 is TGTGCCAGCAGCCGGGGTCTTGGCGGGGGATACCAAGAGACCCAGTACTTC.

This chain connects TRBV4-2 to TRBJ2-6, with a weak D call TRBD2 (5 bases). Germline CDR1 is LGHNA and CDR2 is YNFKEQ. The V end was cut by 0 bases, the J end by 0 bases, with 15 bases between. This CDR3 comprises 19 residues. CDR3 coding DNA: TGTGCCAGCAGCCAAGAGCGGGTAGCAATTGGCTCTGGGGCCAACGTCCTGACTTTC. Protein: CASSQERVAIGSGANVLTF.

The V call is TRBV27, the J call TRBJ2-1; D remains unclear. CDR1 is MNHEY, CDR2 SMNVEV, per germline (reference sequence). The V gene lost 2 bases and the J gene lost 4 bases, with 12 bases spanning the gap. The CDR3 runs to 15 residues. CDR3 DNA sequence: TGTGCCAGCAGTTTAATCTCTTACGGTTACAATGAGCAGTTCTTC. Translated, it gives CASSLISYGYNEQFF.

The chain has TRBV19 and TRBJ2-6, with D maybe TRBD1 (6 bases). Germline V gene data show CDR1 as LNHDA and CDR2 as SQIVND (reference sequence). The CDR3 contains 18 residues. V lost 3 bases, J lost 0 bases, and 15 bases lay in between. DNA for the CDR3: TGTGCCAGTAGTATTCGACCAGGGGTGGGCTCTGGGGCCAACGTCCTGACTTTC. Amino acid sequence: CASSIRPGVGSGANVLTF.

V usage is TRBV5-5 and J usage is TRBJ1-4, with D perhaps TRBD1 (5 bases). The CDR3 totals 14 residues. Trimming left V 4 bases short and J 8 bases short, with 15 bases between. Germline V gene data show CDR1 as SGHKS and CDR2 as YYEKEE (reference sequence). The CDR3 DNA is TGTGCCAGCAGCCCAGGGACTATGGGGGAAAAACTGTTTTTT. As protein: CASSPGTMGEKLFF. Full variable domain (outside the CDR3, taken from reference TRBV5-5 and TRBJ1-4): DAGVTQSPTHLIKTRGQQVTLRCSPISGHKSVSWYQQVLGQGPQFIFQYYEKEERGRGNFPDRFSARQFPNYSSELNVNALLLGDSALYLCASSPGTMGEKLFFGSGTQLSVL.

The gene calls are TRBV10-3 and TRBJ2-3; 9 positions match TRBD2. Losses at the gene ends were 7 bases for V and 1 base for J; bases not matched to a gene: 6. This CDR3 contains 15 residues. Germline assignment: CDR1 ENHRY and CDR2 SYGVKD. The CDR3 coding sequence is TGTGCCATCAAGGGTAGCGGGGGACGCACAGATACGCAGTATTTT. This translates into CAIKGSGGRTDTQYF.